This T cell receptor beta chain was obtained from a study of blood T cell repertoires in COVID-19. Overall study: The cDNA or gDNA used as material had been derived from T cells, B-cell-depleted T cells, or PBMCs.

In the authors' methods: Estimated nucleated cell counts came from reference gene primer amplification. The assay was immunoSEQ multiplex PCR, and TCRdb's table has in-frame clones only and misses some. The DNA gave D and trimming, while V, J and clone size come from that table. In the table there are some 190,000 clones, 76% of which are singletons. From germline, CDR1 is MNHEY and CDR2 SVGAGI. The V gene end was trimmed by 0 bases and the J gene end by 6 bases; junction bases not matched to a gene: 3. The CDR3 consists of 14 residues. This clone came up a few times. Other DNA sequences in the same sample also yield this CDR3.

Sample: PBMCs or T cells enriched from blood (not recorded which). V usage is TRBV6-5 and J usage is TRBJ1-2; TRBD1 matches 8 bases. The receptor's source is a woman aged 45-65 years with acute COVID-19. CDR3 sequence: CASSYSGQGHGYTF. The DNA for the CDR3 is TGTGCCAGCAGTTACTCAGGACAGGGCCATGGCTACACCTTC.